The rows below give T cell receptor beta chains drawn from one sample of a study of shared clonotypes between healthy human individuals. Clones were read by immunoSEQ multiplex PCR, and TCRdb kept only the in-frame ones, dropping some. The sample has around 1.6 million clones; about 98% are singletons. The sequenced sample was naive CD4+ T cells sorted from blood. These TCRs come from a young man in good health. CDR3s include the opening cysteine and the closing phenylalanine or tryptophan.

j_call: TRBJ2-6
v_call: TRBV7-2
cdr3_aa: CASSPRWDRSGANVLTF

j_call: TRBJ2-7
v_call: TRBV6-6
cdr3_aa: CASSLDRVHEQYF

j_call: TRBJ2-5
v_call: TRBV9
cdr3_aa: CASSLRTGGQETQYF

j_call: TRBJ1-3
v_call: TRBV6-5
cdr3_aa: CASTIQASSGNTIYF

j_call: TRBJ1-2
v_call: TRBV7-2
cdr3_aa: CASSPDWSATAYGYTF

j_call: TRBJ1-2
v_call: TRBV25-1
cdr3_aa: CASRPGSMGYGYTF

j_call: TRBJ2-3
v_call: TRBV5-1
cdr3_aa: CASSSPGSHTDTQYF

j_call: TRBJ2-4
v_call: TRBV28
cdr3_aa: CASTVGDGKNIQYF

j_call: TRBJ2-3
v_call: TRBV29-1
cdr3_aa: CSATGAGRFTDTQYF

j_call: TRBJ2-1
v_call: TRBV12-5
cdr3_aa: CASGIAGGPYNEQFF

j_call: TRBJ2-7
v_call: TRBV6-1
cdr3_aa: CASSDRQGTYEQYF

j_call: TRBJ2-6
v_call: TRBV18
cdr3_aa: CASSGYGANVLTF

j_call: TRBJ1-4
v_call: TRBV5-1
cdr3_aa: CASSLEQGLELFF

j_call: TRBJ2-5
v_call: TRBV5-1
cdr3_aa: CASSLGRDPETQYF

j_call: TRBJ2-1
v_call: TRBV9
cdr3_aa: CASTLLGSDTAYNEQFF

j_call: TRBJ1-5
v_call: TRBV4-3
cdr3_aa: CASSPRQGARQPQHF

j_call: TRBJ1-2
v_call: TRBV7-9
cdr3_aa: CASSTGPLGGYTF

j_call: TRBJ2-7
v_call: TRBV18
cdr3_aa: CASSPLGQSYEQYF